The rows below give T cell receptor beta chains drawn from one sample of a study of blood T cell repertoires in COVID-19. The repertoire was sequenced with immunoSEQ multiplex PCR; TCRdb's copy has only in-frame clones and lacks some. Here the sample spans about 220,000 clones, about four fifths being singletons. The sequenced sample was peripheral blood. The origin of the receptors is a woman younger than 45 who had recovered from COVID-19. CDR3s include the opening cysteine and the closing phenylalanine or tryptophan. Clone sizes are given selectively: once, few, many, or a class where the clone is expanded.

v_gene,abundance,CDR3aa
TRBV5-1,-,CASSSRTGGDEQFF
TRBV9,-,CASSVTGTGELFF
TRBV7-3,-,CASSSQGGATEAFF
TRBV12-3/TRBV12-4,-,CASRAQQANEQFF
TRBV18,once,CASSPDRGITDTQYF
TRBV13,few,CASSLGQGVGNEQFF
TRBV11-2,-,CASSLREGYTQYF
TRBV10-3,-,CAISAVKGLAVMNTGELFF
TRBV5-6,-,CASSFRTGMVRETQYF
TRBV27,-,CASSISGSSYNEQFF
TRBV5-1,-,CASSLDRGRLKETQYF
TRBV24-1,-,CATSDTTGEENEQFF
TRBV11-2,-,CASSSGQYNEQFF
TRBV28,-,CASLQGGDQPQHF
TRBV14,once,CASSQRRSSGANVLTF
TRBV6-6,-,CASSYTRVETQYF
TRBV28,few,CASRMDRGWETQYF
TRBV30,once,CAWTPGQAVEETQYF
TRBV7-8,-,CASSLADRGNTDTQYF
TRBV28,-,CATSDREGANVLTF
TRBV28,-,CASSLKFGHFLLYGYTF
TRBV9,-,CASSELSSGGSSYNEQFF
TRBV27,-,CASSSGLAGNNEQFF
TRBV12-5,-,CASARTSGSTGELFF
TRBV7-3,-,CASSLTGAGPDTQYF